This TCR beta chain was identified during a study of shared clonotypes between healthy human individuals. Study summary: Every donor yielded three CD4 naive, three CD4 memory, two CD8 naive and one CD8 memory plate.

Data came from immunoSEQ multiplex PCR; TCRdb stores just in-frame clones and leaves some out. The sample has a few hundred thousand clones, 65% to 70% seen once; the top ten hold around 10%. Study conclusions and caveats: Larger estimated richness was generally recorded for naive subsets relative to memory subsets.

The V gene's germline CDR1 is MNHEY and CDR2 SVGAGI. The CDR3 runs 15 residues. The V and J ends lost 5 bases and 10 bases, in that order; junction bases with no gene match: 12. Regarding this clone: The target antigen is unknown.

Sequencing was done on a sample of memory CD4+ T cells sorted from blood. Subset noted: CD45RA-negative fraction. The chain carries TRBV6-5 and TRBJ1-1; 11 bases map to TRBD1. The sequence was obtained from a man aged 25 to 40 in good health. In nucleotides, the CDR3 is TGTGCCAGCAGTCCCACCGTTGGACAGGGGGCAAGAGCTTTCTTT. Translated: CASSPTVGQGARAFF.